This T cell receptor beta chain originates from a study of blood T cell repertoires in COVID-19. The overall study: Whether acute or convalescent, the COVID-19 samples came from the United States, Italy and Spain. T cells, B-cell-depleted T cells, or PBMCs supplied cDNA or gDNA.

This clone appeared a single time. From germline, CDR1 is MDHEN and CDR2 SYDVKM. The V end lost 1 base, the J end lost 2 bases, and 12 bases lay between the germline ends. The CDR3 sequence is 15 residues long. In the source study's methods: From reference gene primer amplification, estimates of nucleated cell counts were derived. TCRdb's copy holds only in-frame clones and misses some; the assay was immunoSEQ multiplex PCR. V and J calls and clone size come straight from that table; D and trimming were deduced from the DNA. The table lists over 120,000 clones, under 90% of them singletons. This TCR was recovered from a human donor in a cohort sampled during active COVID-19. The chain links TRBV28 to TRBJ2-7; the D is unclear. Sequences were obtained from peripheral blood. The CDR3 loop reads CASSLYLQPTYEQYF. CDR3 DNA: TGTGCCAGCAGTTTATATCTACAGCCAACCTACGAGCAGTACTTC.